The 27 T cell receptor beta chains given below trace back to one sample, sequenced in a study of immune evolution from preneoplasia to lung adenocarcinoma (dated by TCRdb to 2020 to 2022). Libraries came from the immunoSEQ multiplex PCR assay. TCRdb obtained this table from immuneACCESS and retained in-frame rearrangements with V and J assigned. These tables miss some clones; where compared with another copy, unresolved V genes account for less than half of the shortfall, and the remainder is unexplained. In this sample the table shows more than 10,000 clones, 76% of which occur a single time. The ten top clones hold around 29% of the sample. Material: FFPE normal lung tissue adjacent to the tumor. These receptors all come from a person between 55 and 70 years old with lung adenocarcinoma. Some clones in this sample may be carry-over from other donors' samples.

This sequence joins TRBV19 and TRBJ2-4; 8 nucleotides match TRBD1. The germline V gene encodes CDR1 LNHDA and CDR2 SQIVND (reference sequence). V was pared by 0 bases and J by 8 bases, with 9 bases of the junction left unmatched. The CDR3 loop spans 16 amino acids. CDR3 coding DNA: TGTGCCAGTAGTATAGATCAAGGACAGGGTATGGACATTCAGTACTTC. Its protein product is CASSIDQGQGMDIQYF.

CDR3 amino acids: CASGPDGGAGNTIYF. The CDR3 region has the DNA TGTGCTAGTGGGCCGGACGGAGGGGCTGGAAACACCATATATTTT. The rearrangement links TRBV12-5 to TRBJ2-2; tentative D call: TRBD1 (5 bases). The better agreement between TRBJ1-3 and the DNA end casts doubt on the J call. CDR1 and CDR2 (germline): LGHNT, FRNRAP. The CDR3 has 15 amino acids.

The chain joins TRBV29-1 to TRBJ2-1; D is unresolved. The V end was cut by 8 bases, the J end by 5 bases, with 13 bases between. Germline lookup yields CDR1 SQVTM and CDR2 ANQGSEA. This CDR3 has 12 residues. As DNA, the CDR3 is TGCAGCACCCCGCTTCCAAACAATGAGCAGTTCTTC. Translation gives CSTPLPNNEQFF.

This clone was detected only a few times. This sequence joins TRBV28 and TRBJ1-5; D possibly corresponds to TRBD1 (5 bases). Germline V lookup: CDR1 MDHEN, CDR2 SYDVKM. The CDR3 covers 14 residues. The V gene lost 3 bases and the J gene lost 5 bases, with 11 bases spanning the gap. This CDR3 reads CASSLDGGDQPQHF. CDR3 sequence (DNA): TGTGCCAGCAGTTTGGATGGGGGGGATCAGCCCCAGCATTTT.

This chain links TRBV6-5 with TRBJ2-3; D not resolved. Trimming left V 0 bases short and J 1 base short, with 11 bases between. Germline values: CDR1 MNHEY, CDR2 SVGAGI. This CDR3 is built from 16 residues. The CDR3 sequence: CASSYSGRRGTDTQYF. CDR3 bases: TGTGCCAGCAGTTACTCAGGGCGACGGGGCACAGATACGCAGTATTTT.

The chain has TRBV5-4 and TRBJ2-7; D possibly corresponds to TRBD1 (7 bases). CDR1 SGHNT and CDR2 YYREEE come from the germline V gene (reference sequence). The CDR3 has 17 amino acids. V lost 2 bases, J lost 5 bases, and 23 bases lay in between. CDR3 residues: CASSFRPFRGPGDEQYF. CDR3 in DNA: TGTGCCAGCAGCTTTAGGCCCTTTAGGGGGCCGGGGGACGAGCAGTACTTC.

The chain uses TRBV5-1 and TRBJ2-3; D remains unclear. V lost 2 bases to trimming and J lost 2 bases, with 6 bases between them. Germline CDR1 is SGHRS and CDR2 is YFSETQ. The CDR3 consists of 13 residues. The CDR3 DNA sequence: TGCGCCAGCAGCTTATCGGTCACAGATACGCAGTATTTT. Translation gives CASSLSVTDTQYF.

A few counts support this clone. This sequence joins TRBV10-1 and TRBJ2-3; either TRBD1 or TRBD2 may fit D (5 bases each). Between the trimmed V and J ends, which lost 0 bases and 12 bases, there was a span of 13 bases. In germline, CDR1 is WNHNN, CDR2 SYGVQD (reference sequence). This CDR3 is 13 amino acids long. CDR3 residues: CASSESTYGGQYF. CDR3 DNA sequence: TGCGCCAGCAGTGAGTCGACATATGGGGGACAGTATTTT.

V is TRBV15 and J is TRBJ2-3, with 7 bases that match TRBD2. The CDR3 is 13 residues long. V lost 9 bases to trimming and J lost 4 bases; unmatched junction nucleotides: 7. Germline V gene lookup returns CDR1 LNHNV and CDR2 YYDKDF (reference sequence). Written as DNA, the CDR3 is TGTGCCACTGGGAGGGTCGGGGCAGATACGCAGTATTTT. Translating it yields CATGRVGADTQYF.

This clone was recorded only once. This chain uses TRBV29-1 with TRBJ1-1; TRBD1 might be the D (6 bases). The V gene lost 7 bases and the J gene lost 8 bases, with 11 bases spanning the gap. CDR3 length: 10 residues. The germline V gene has CDR1 SQVTM and CDR2 ANQGSEA. Here the CDR3 DNA reads TGCAGCGCCCGCGGACAGGAAGCTTTCTTT. This translates into CSARGQEAFF.

On this clone itself: At one of its ends the junction is not consistent with the germline gene, which may arise from a read error. The chain couples TRBV18 to TRBJ2-1, with TRBD1 identical over 11 bases. Germline values: CDR1 KGHSH, CDR2 LQKENI. This CDR3 is built from 13 residues. CDR3 protein: CASSPQGDRGTVF. The CDR3 DNA sequence: TGTGCCAGCTCACCACAGGGGGACAGGGGGACGGTCTTC. Full variable domain (outside the CDR3, taken from reference TRBV18 and TRBJ2-1): NAGVMQNPRHLVRRRGQEARLRCSPMKGHSHVYWYRQLPEEGLKFMVYLQKENIIDESGMPKERFSAEFPKEGPSILRIQQVVRGDSAAYFCASSPQGDRGTVFGPGTRLTVL.

This chain joins TRBV4-2 and TRBJ2-4; D call uncertain. The CDR3 contains 15 residues. Between the trimmed V and J ends, which lost 1 base and 0 bases, there was a span of 7 bases. The V gene's germline CDR1 is LGHNA and CDR2 YNFKEQ. CDR3 nucleotides: TGTGCCAGCAGCCAAGGTTCCCTAGCCAAAAACATTCAGTACTTC. Translated, it gives CASSQGSLAKNIQYF.

The chain employs TRBV5-5 and TRBJ2-1; perhaps TRBD2 as D (6 bases). The germline gives CDR1 SGHKS, CDR2 YYEKEE (reference sequence). Trimming removed 5 bases at V and 4 bases at J, with 10 bases between. This CDR3 has 13 residues. The CDR3 region is CASRWDLYNEQFF. In DNA, the CDR3 is TGTGCCAGCAGATGGGACTTGTACAATGAGCAGTTCTTC.

The CDR3 loop is CASSLAQGAEAFF. The CDR3 region has the DNA TGTGCCAGCAGCTTAGCGCAGGGGGCTGAAGCTTTCTTT. This rearrangement joins TRBV7-8 to TRBJ1-1; 7 bases line up with TRBD1. V shed 0 bases, J shed 6 bases, and the junction held 1 base outside the gene matches. Germline V gives CDR1 SGHVS, CDR2 FQNEAQ. The CDR3 sequence is 13 residues long.

This clone was detected only once. V usage is TRBV2 and J usage is TRBJ2-2; D is unclear. Germline assignment: CDR1 SNHLY and CDR2 FYNNEI. V was trimmed by 8 bases and J by 6 bases, leaving 13 bases between them. The CDR3 is made up of 13 amino acids. The CDR3 reads CASLRGSAGELFF. For the CDR3, the DNA is TGTGCCAGCCTCCGAGGCAGCGCCGGGGAGCTGTTTTTT.

Points on this clone: This specimen includes other DNA sequences encoding the same CDR3. This sequence joins TRBV18 and TRBJ2-2, with D perhaps being TRBD1 or TRBD2 (5 bases each). The CDR3 loop spans 14 amino acids. Looked up from germline, CDR1 is KGHSH and CDR2 is LQKENI. The V end lost 8 bases, the J end lost 7 bases, and 17 bases lay between the germline ends. CDR3 coding DNA: TGTGCCAGCCCCCGTGCCAGGGAGAGCGGGGAGCTGTTTTTT. This codes for CASPRARESGELFF. The full variable domain, its missing parts supplied by reference TRBV18 and TRBJ2-2, is NAGVMQNPRHLVRRRGQEARLRCSPMKGHSHVYWYRQLPEEGLKFMVYLQKENIIDESGMPKERFSAEFPKEGPSILRIQQVVRGDSAAYFCASPRARESGELFFGEGSRLTVL.

The V gene is TRBV29-1, the J gene TRBJ2-1; 11 bases match TRBD2. CDR1 and CDR2 (germline): SQVTM, ANQGSEA. V lost 6 bases to trimming and J lost 7 bases; unmatched junction nucleotides: 11. The CDR3 loop spans 15 amino acids. The DNA for the CDR3 is TGCAGCGTGGGCTTAGCGGGAGGGCCAATAAATGAGCAGTTCTTC. Protein: CSVGLAGGPINEQFF.

The chain employs TRBV18 and TRBJ2-2; D uncertain. Per germline, CDR1 KGHSH and CDR2 LQKENI. V was trimmed by 0 bases and J by 7 bases, leaving 6 bases between them. The CDR3 runs to 13 residues. This CDR3 is CASSPPSIGELFF. The CDR3 coding sequence is TGTGCCAGCTCACCACCGTCTATCGGGGAGCTGTTTTTT.

This chain connects TRBV19 to TRBJ1-2, with a weak D call TRBD1 (6 bases). Trimming took off 5 bases at V and 2 bases at J, with 12 bases between the two ends. The germline V gene encodes CDR1 LNHDA and CDR2 SQIVND (reference sequence). The CDR3 loop spans 14 amino acids. Here the CDR3 DNA reads TGTGCCAGTAGTCCAACGGACAGAAACTATGGCTACACCTTC. Its protein product is CASSPTDRNYGYTF.

This rearrangement joins TRBV7-9 to TRBJ1-2; unclear D gene. V lost 0 bases and J lost 4, with 12 bases in between. The germline gives CDR1 SEHNR, CDR2 FQNEAQ (reference sequence). The CDR3 is 15 residues long. In nucleotides, the CDR3 is TGTGCCAGCAGCTTAGCGGCAGGCGCCGCCTATGGCTACACCTTC. Translated: CASSLAAGAAYGYTF.

The chain has TRBV28 and TRBJ2-4; D perhaps matches TRBD2 (6 bases). V was cut by 5 bases and J by 2 bases, with 16 bases left in between. The CDR3 loop spans 16 amino acids. Germline V gene lookup returns CDR1 MDHEN and CDR2 SYDVKM. The CDR3 region has the DNA TGTGCCAGCAGTCCTTCAGGGAGGCGGTCCAAAAACATTCAGTACTTC. It translates to CASSPSGRRSKNIQYF. The full variable domain, its missing parts supplied by reference TRBV28 and TRBJ2-4, is DVKVTQSSRYLVKRTGEKVFLECVQDMDHENMFWYRQDPGLGLRLIYFSYDVKMKEKGDIPEGYSVSREKKERFSLILESASTNQTSMYLCASSPSGRRSKNIQYFGAGTRLSVL.

The chain carries TRBV27 and TRBJ1-4, with D uncertain. Germline V gene data show CDR1 as MNHEY and CDR2 as SMNVEV (reference sequence). CDR3 length: 15 amino acids. Trimming cost V 4 bases and J 8 bases, with 17 bases left between them. The CDR3 coding sequence is TGTGCCAGCAGTTACCAGGACGGGGAAGGCGAAAAACTGTTTTTT. Translating it yields CASSYQDGEGEKLFF.

The gene calls are TRBV7-6 and TRBJ2-3; D is ambiguous. CDR3 length: 16 residues. Germline lookup yields CDR1 SGHVS and CDR2 FNYEAQ. The ends were cut back, 5 bases at V and 4 bases at J, with 19 bases in the middle. The CDR3 is CASSQKPRLSADTQYF. CDR3 DNA sequence: TGTGCCAGCAGCCAAAAGCCCAGGTTATCGGCAGATACGCAGTATTTT.

V and J are TRBV9 and TRBJ1-1; 7 nucleotides line up with TRBD1. This CDR3 is built from 15 residues. Germline V CDR1 and CDR2: SGDLS, YYNGEE. V shed 4 bases, J shed 1 base, and the junction held 7 bases outside the gene matches. In nucleotides, the CDR3 is TGTGCCAGCAGCCTTGCAGGGGGACAGAACACTGAAGCTTTCTTT. Encoded protein: CASSLAGGQNTEAFF.

V is TRBV11-2 and J is TRBJ2-1; a weak D match, TRBD1 (6 bases). The CDR3 is 16 residues long. Germline loops: CDR1 SGHAT, CDR2 FQNNGV. The ends were cut back, 1 base at V and 1 base at J, with 11 bases in the middle. The CDR3 nucleotides are TGTGCCAGCAGCTTAGGGCAGGGGAGATCCTACAATGAGCAGTTCTTC. It is translated as CASSLGQGRSYNEQFF.

CDR3 residues: CASSLGGPGTNRGGKLFF. In nucleotides, the CDR3 is TGTGCCAGCAGCCTCGGGGGACCGGGGACCAACCGCGGGGGAAAACTGTTTTTT. The chain combines TRBV5-4 with TRBJ1-4; the D gene is possibly TRBD1 (5 bases). V was cut by 4 bases and J by 10 bases, with 29 bases left in between. This CDR3 spans 18 amino acids. The germline CDR1 and CDR2 sequences are SGHNT and YYREEE (reference sequence).

The rearrangement joins TRBV5-8 to TRBJ2-6; 8 bases agree with TRBD2. The CDR3 runs to 17 residues. Germline V gene lookup returns CDR1 SGHTS and CDR2 YDEGEE. V trimming: 7 bases; J trimming: 1 base; junction bases outside the gene matches: 10. The CDR3 DNA sequence: TGTGCCAGCCAGCCAAGCGGGAGTGTTTCTGGGGCCAACGTCCTGACTTTC. It translates to CASQPSGSVSGANVLTF.